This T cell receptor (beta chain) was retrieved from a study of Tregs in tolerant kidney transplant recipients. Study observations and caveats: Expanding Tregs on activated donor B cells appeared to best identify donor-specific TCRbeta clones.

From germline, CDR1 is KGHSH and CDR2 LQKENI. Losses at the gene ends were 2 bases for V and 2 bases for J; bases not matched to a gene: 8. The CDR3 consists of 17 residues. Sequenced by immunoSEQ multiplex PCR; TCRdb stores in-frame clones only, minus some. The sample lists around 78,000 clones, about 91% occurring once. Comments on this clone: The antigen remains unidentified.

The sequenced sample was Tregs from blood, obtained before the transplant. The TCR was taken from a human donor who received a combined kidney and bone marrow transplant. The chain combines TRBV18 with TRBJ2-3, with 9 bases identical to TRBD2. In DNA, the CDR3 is TGTGCCAGCTCACCAGGAAAAGCGGGAGGTCACACAGATACGCAGTATTTT. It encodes CASSPGKAGGHTDTQYF.